This T cell receptor (beta chain) was recovered during a study of tumor-infiltrating lymphocytes in primary liver carcinoma. Study-wide context: The cohort consisted of patients whose primary liver carcinoma was surgically resected. Enrolled patients were male and female, aged 30 to 69 years. Study conclusions and caveats: Bulk unsorted sampling precluded comparing CD4+ and CD8+ repertoires. A significantly higher top-250-clone fraction was found in tumors than in blood (p = 0.039).

Blood RNA came from unsorted whole blood; germline DNA was also extracted. The investigators made TCR beta cDNA from roughly 0.45 ug total RNA, using a constant-region primer. Each TCR beta library was derived from three nested multiplex PCR rounds that employed slightly modified ARM-PCR. Each of the first two PCR rounds ran approximately 9 cycles with TRBV1-TRBV30 forward and C-beta reverse primers. TCRdb used MiXCR to reprocess the multiplex PCR reads, holding one entry per CDR3 protein. The sample contains 300,000 to 350,000 distinct CDR3 sequences, 50% to 60% of which appear only once. CDR3 length: 18 residues. In germline, CDR1 is SQVTM, CDR2 ANQGSEA. As for this clonotype: Its antigen remains unknown. A much larger clone is a single base away; this may be a read error.

The source material was peripheral blood. The J gene is TRBJ2-1, the V gene TRBV29-1; weak D call: TRBD2 (6 bases). This TCR derives from a woman aged 25 to 39 with primary liver carcinoma and hepatitis B virus infection. In nucleotides, the CDR3 is TGCGGCGTTGTTTCCTCCGATAGGAGGACTAAAATCTACAATGAGCAGTTCTTC. It specifies CGVVSSDRRTKIYNEQFF.